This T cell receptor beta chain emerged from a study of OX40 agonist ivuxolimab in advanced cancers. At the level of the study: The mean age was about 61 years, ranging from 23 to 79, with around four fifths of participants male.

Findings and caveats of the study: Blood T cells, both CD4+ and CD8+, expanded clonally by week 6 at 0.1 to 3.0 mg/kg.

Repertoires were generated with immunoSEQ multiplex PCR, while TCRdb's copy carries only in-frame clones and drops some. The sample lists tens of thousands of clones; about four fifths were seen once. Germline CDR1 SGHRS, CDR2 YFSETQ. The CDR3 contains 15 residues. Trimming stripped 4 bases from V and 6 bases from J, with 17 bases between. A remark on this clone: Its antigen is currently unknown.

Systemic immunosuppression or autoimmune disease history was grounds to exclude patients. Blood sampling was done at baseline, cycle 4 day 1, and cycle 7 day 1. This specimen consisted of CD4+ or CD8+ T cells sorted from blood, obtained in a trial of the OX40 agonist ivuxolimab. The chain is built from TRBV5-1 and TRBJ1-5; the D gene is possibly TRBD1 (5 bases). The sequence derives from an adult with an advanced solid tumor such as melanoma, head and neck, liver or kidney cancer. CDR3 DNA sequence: TGCGCCAGCAGCCCGGAGTCGGGGGGAGGTCAGCCCCAGCATTTT. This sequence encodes CASSPESGGGQPQHF.